Listed here is a single TCR beta chain. Germline trimming cut 4 bases from V and 2 bases from J; bases unmatched to any gene: 8. The CDR3 spans 15 residues. Germline CDR1 reads SGHRS; CDR2 reads YFSETQ. TCRbeta library construction was performed incorporating unique molecular identifiers. TCRdb used MiXCR to reprocess the PCR reads, holding one entry per CDR3 protein. The sample carries nearly 550,000 distinct CDR3 sequences, about a sixth recorded once. This specimen comes from a study of T-cell reconstitution after alpha-beta-depleted transplantation in children. This material consisted of PBMCs from the stem cell graft donor, taken from the stem cell graft. The receptor was derived from a human donor who donated a stem cell graft to a child with acute lymphoblastic leukemia. V and J are TRBV5-1 and TRBJ2-7; 8 nucleotides match TRBD1. CDR3 DNA: TGCGCCAGCAGCGCCCGGGACAGGTCCCCCTACGAGCAGTACTTC. Translating it yields CASSARDRSPYEQYF.